The 10 T cell receptor beta chains below were found in one sample sequenced in a study of long-term antiretroviral therapy in people with HIV. The assay, immunoSEQ v3.0, was run at survey level. Method: immunoSEQ multiplex PCR; TCRdb's copy keeps in-frame clones and lacks some. The sample records 20,000 or so clones, more than 65% being singletons. Material: unsorted PBMCs, obtained at the start of antiretroviral therapy, before treatment. The source of these receptors is a young man with HIV.

This chain links TRBV18 with TRBJ2-7; TRBD2 might be the D (6 bases). Germline V CDR1 and CDR2: KGHSH, LQKENI. The CDR3 sequence is 14 residues long. The V end lost 0 bases, the J end lost 7 bases, and 13 bases lay between the germline ends. CDR3 region: CASSPPAGRQEQYF. CDR3 DNA sequence: TGTGCCAGCTCACCACCGGCGGGAAGGCAGGAGCAGTACTTC.

The genes are TRBV2 and TRBJ2-3; D perhaps matches TRBD2 (5 bases). Trimming took 3 bases from V and 1 from J, leaving 11 bases between them. The CDR3 consists of 15 residues. Germline CDR1 reads SNHLY; CDR2 reads FYNNEI. The CDR3, as DNA: TGTGCCAGCAGTGAGAAGGAGGTTGGCACAGATACGCAGTATTTT. Protein: CASSEKEVGTDTQYF. Based on the CDR3 plus reference TRBV2 and TRBJ2-3, the full variable domain is EPEVTQTPSHQVTQMGQEVILRCVPISNHLYFYWYRQILGQKVEFLVSFYNNEISEKSEIFDDQFSVERPDGSNFTLKIRSTKLEDSAMYFCASSEKEVGTDTQYFGPGTRLTVL.

This clone is a singleton in its sample. The J gene is TRBJ2-7, the V gene TRBV14; D remains ambiguous. The CDR3 extends over 14 amino acids. V lost 3 bases, J lost 5 bases, and 14 bases lay in between. Germline lookup yields CDR1 SGHDN and CDR2 FVKESK. The CDR3, as DNA: TGTGCCAGCAGCCAGTCAGTGCTGGACCACGAGCAGTACTTC. It yields the protein CASSQSVLDHEQYF.

The count of this clone is one. The chain employs TRBV30 and TRBJ1-2; TRBD1 matches 12 bases. Germline-derived CDR1 and CDR2 are GTSNPN and SVGIG (reference sequence). This CDR3 has 16 residues. V shed 2 bases, J shed 3 bases, and the junction held 7 bases outside the gene matches. The CDR3 protein is CAWSQTGTGGDYGYTF. DNA of the CDR3: TGTGCCTGGAGTCAAACCGGGACAGGGGGCGACTATGGCTACACCTTC.

The chain uses TRBV2 and TRBJ1-1, with no clear D. The CDR3 runs 15 residues. V was clipped by 4 bases and J by 1 base, with 13 bases between them. The V gene's germline CDR1 is SNHLY and CDR2 FYNNEI. CDR3 protein: CASSASVLSNTEAFF. The CDR3 nucleotides are TGTGCCAGCAGTGCATCTGTTCTATCGAACACTGAAGCTTTCTTT.

In its sample, this clone is medium-sized. The J gene is TRBJ2-3, the V gene TRBV4-3; TRBD2 agrees at 7 bases. Germline V lookup: CDR1 LGHNA, CDR2 YSLEER. The CDR3 has 17 residues. V was clipped by 0 bases and J by 2 bases; unmatched bases: 8. The CDR3 coding sequence is TGCGCCAGCAGCCAAGATCCAGCGGGACTCCACACAGATACGCAGTATTTT. Translated, it gives CASSQDPAGLHTDTQYF.

V gene TRBV28 combines with J gene TRBJ2-1; D perhaps matches TRBD2 (5 bases). Germline V gene lookup returns CDR1 MDHEN and CDR2 SYDVKM. CDR3 length equals 17 residues. The germline V and J ends were trimmed by 2 bases and 3 bases, with 17 bases remaining between them. This CDR3 is CASSLIIAGGGYNEQFF. CDR3 coding DNA: TGTGCCAGCAGTTTAATCATAGCCGGCGGAGGCTACAATGAGCAGTTCTTC. Full variable domain (remainder filled in from reference TRBV28 and TRBJ2-1): DVKVTQSSRYLVKRTGEKVFLECVQDMDHENMFWYRQDPGLGLRLIYFSYDVKMKEKGDIPEGYSVSREKKERFSLILESASTNQTSMYLCASSLIIAGGGYNEQFFGPGTRLTVL.

V gene TRBV15 combines with J gene TRBJ1-4; 7 bases align to TRBD1. Germline CDR1 LNHNV, CDR2 YYDKDF (reference sequence). CDR3 size: 14 residues. The V gene end was trimmed by 0 bases and the J gene end by 6 bases; junction bases not matched to a gene: 1. The CDR3 spells CATSRDRGDEKLFF. CDR3 coding DNA: TGTGCCACCAGCAGAGACAGGGGGGATGAAAAACTGTTTTTT.

The chain joins TRBV10-3 to TRBJ2-1; 11 bases fit TRBD2. V lost 0 bases, J lost 6 bases, and 7 bases stayed unmatched. The CDR3 covers 17 residues. Germline V lookup: CDR1 ENHRY, CDR2 SYGVKD. The CDR3 DNA follows: TGTGCCATCAGTGAGTCGGCTAGCGGGAGGTCTTTCAATGAGCAGTTCTTC. This codes for CAISESASGRSFNEQFF.

The chain employs TRBV6-5 and TRBJ1-2; no clear D. Trimming pared 2 bases from V and 8 bases from J, leaving 21 bases between. The germline V gene encodes CDR1 MNHEY and CDR2 SVGAGI. The length of the CDR3 is 16 residues. In nucleotides, the CDR3 is TGTGCCAGCAGTTACACCCCCCGACGGGAACGTTTGGGCTACACCTTC. Protein product: CASSYTPRRERLGYTF.